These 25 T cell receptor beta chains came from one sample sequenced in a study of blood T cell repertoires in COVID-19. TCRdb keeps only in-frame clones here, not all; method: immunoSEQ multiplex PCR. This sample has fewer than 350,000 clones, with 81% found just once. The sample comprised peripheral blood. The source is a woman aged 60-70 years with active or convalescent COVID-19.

The CDR3 here is CASSQGDRGRSSTNTDTQYF. The CDR3 DNA sequence: TGCGCCAGCAGCCAAGGGGACAGGGGGCGGTCATCTACTAACACAGATACGCAGTATTTT. This chain joins TRBV4-3 and TRBJ2-3; 12 bases line up with TRBD1. The CDR3 extends over 20 amino acids. In germline, CDR1 is LGHNA, CDR2 YSLEER. Trimming took 1 base from V and 2 from J; bases not matched to a gene: 13.

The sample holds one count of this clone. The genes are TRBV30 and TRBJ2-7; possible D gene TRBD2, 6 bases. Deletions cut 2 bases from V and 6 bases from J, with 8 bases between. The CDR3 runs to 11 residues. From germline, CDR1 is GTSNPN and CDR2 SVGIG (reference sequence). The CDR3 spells CAWSLGGEQYF. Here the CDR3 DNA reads TGTGCCTGGAGTTTGGGGGGCGAGCAGTACTTC.

The CDR3, as DNA: TGTGCCAGTATTGCCACGAAACTCGACAGGGGCTATTATGGCTACACCTTC. It specifies CASIATKLDRGYYGYTF. The chain employs TRBV19 and TRBJ1-2; 8 nucleotides match TRBD1. The CDR3 is made up of 17 amino acids. Per germline, CDR1 LNHDA and CDR2 SQIVND (reference sequence). V shed 7 bases and J 5 bases; nucleotides not matched to a gene: 18. Full variable domain (rest looked up from reference TRBV19 and TRBJ1-2): DGGITQSPKYLFRKEGQNVTLSCEQNLNHDAMYWYRQDPGQGLRLIYYSQIVNDFQKGDIAEGYSVSREKKESFPLTVTSAQKNPTAFYLCASIATKLDRGYYGYTFGSGTRLTVV.

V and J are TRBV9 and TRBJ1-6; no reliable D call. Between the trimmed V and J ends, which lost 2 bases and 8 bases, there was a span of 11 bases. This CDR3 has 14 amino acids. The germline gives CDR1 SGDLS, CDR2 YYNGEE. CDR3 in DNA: TGTGCCAGCAGCGTCCGGACTGCGGATTCACCCCTCCACTTT. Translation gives CASSVRTADSPLHF.

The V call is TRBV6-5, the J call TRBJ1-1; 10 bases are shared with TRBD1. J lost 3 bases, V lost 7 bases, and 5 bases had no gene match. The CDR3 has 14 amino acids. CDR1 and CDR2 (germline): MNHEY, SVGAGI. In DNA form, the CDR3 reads TGTGCCAGCAACCGGGACAGGGGAGACACTGAAGCTTTCTTT. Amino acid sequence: CASNRDRGDTEAFF.

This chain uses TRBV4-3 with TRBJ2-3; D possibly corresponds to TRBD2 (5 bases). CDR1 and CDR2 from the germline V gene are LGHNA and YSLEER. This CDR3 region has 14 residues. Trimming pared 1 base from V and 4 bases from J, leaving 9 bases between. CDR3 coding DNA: TGCGCCAGCAGCCAAGGTCCGCGGGCAGATACGCAGTATTTT. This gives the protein CASSQGPRADTQYF.

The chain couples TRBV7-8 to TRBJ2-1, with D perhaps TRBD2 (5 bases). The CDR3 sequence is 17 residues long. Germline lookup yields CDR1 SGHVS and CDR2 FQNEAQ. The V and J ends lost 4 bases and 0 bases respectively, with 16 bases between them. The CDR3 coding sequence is TGTGCCAGCAGCTCGCCCGAATCGGGGAGCTCCTACAATGAGCAGTTCTTC. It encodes CASSSPESGSSYNEQFF.

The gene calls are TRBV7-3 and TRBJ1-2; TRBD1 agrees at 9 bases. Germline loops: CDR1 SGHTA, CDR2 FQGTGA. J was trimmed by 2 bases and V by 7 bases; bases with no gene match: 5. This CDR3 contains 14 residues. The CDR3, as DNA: TGTGCCAGCACCTCCGGGACAGGGAACTATGGCTACACCTTC. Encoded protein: CASTSGTGNYGYTF.

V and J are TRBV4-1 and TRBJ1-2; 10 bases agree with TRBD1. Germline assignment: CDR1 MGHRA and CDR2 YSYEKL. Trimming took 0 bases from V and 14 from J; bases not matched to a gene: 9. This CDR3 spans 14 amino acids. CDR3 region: CASSQEGQGTQGTF. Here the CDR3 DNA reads TGCGCCAGCAGCCAAGAGGGACAGGGGACTCAGGGGACCTTC.

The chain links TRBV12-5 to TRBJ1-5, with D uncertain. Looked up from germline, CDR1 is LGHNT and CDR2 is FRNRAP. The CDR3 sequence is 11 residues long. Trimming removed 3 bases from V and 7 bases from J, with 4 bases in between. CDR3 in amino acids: CASGFPQPQHF. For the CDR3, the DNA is TGTGCTAGTGGTTTCCCACAGCCCCAGCATTTT.

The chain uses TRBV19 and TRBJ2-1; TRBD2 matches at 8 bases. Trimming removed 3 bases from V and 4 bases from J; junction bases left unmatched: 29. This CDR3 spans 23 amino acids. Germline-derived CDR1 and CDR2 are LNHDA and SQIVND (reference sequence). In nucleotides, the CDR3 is TGTGCCAGTAGTATTAGGGGCGGGGGGACTTCCAAATTCACACCGGGCAAATACAATGAGCAGTTCTTC. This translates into CASSIRGGGTSKFTPGKYNEQFF.

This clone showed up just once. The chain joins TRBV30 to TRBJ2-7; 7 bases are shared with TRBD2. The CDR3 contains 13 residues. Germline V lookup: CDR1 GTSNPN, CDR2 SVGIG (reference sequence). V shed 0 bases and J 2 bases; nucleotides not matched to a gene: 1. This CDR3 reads CAWSVGLAYEQYF. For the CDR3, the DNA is TGTGCCTGGAGTGTAGGACTAGCCTACGAGCAGTACTTC.

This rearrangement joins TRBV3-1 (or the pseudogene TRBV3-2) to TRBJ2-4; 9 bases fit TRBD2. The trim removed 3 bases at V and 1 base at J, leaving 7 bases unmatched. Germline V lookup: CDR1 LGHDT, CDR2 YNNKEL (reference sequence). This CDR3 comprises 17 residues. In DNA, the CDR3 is TGTGCCAGCAGCCATCGCGGGGGGGCCTCCGCCAAAAACATTCAGTACTTC. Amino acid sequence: CASSHRGGASAKNIQYF.

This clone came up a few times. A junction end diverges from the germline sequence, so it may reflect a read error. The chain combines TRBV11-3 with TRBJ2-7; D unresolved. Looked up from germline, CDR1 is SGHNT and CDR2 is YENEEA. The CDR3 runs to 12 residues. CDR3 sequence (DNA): TGTGCCAGCAGCGTAGACGGTTACGAGCAGTACTTC. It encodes CASSVDGYEQYF.

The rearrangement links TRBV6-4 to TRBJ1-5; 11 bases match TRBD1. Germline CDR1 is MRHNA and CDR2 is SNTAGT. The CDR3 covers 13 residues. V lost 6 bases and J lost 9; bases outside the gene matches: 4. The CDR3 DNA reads TGTGCCAGCAGAGGACAGGGGGCCGGGCCCCAGCATTTT. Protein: CASRGQGAGPQHF.

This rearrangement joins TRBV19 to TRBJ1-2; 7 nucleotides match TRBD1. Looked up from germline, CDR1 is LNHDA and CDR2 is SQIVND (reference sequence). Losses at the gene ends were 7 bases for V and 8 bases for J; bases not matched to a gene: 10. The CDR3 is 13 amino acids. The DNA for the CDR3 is TGTGCCAGTATCCGGGACAGCGGCGGAGGCTACACCTTC. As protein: CASIRDSGGGYTF.

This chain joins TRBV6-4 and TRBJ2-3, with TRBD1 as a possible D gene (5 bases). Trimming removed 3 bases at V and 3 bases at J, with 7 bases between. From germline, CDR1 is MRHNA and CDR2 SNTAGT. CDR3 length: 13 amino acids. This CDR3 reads CASSEQGTDTQYF. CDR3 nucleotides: TGTGCCAGCAGTGAGCAGGGTACAGATACGCAGTATTTT.

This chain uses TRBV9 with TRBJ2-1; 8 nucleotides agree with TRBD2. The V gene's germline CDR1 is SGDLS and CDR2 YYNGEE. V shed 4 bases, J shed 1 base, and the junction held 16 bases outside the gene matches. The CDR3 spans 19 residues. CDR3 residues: CASSSPVGVSGASYNEQFF. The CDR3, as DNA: TGTGCCAGCAGCTCACCGGTGGGGGTTAGCGGGGCATCCTACAATGAGCAGTTCTTC.

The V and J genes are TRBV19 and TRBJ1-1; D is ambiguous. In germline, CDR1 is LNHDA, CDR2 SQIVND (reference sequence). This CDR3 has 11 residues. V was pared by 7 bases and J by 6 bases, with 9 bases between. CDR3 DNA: TGTGCCAGTAAGAGAATGTCTGAAGCTTTCTTT. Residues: CASKRMSEAFF.

Here the CDR3 DNA reads TGTGCCAGCAGCAGAGACAGGGTCTATGGCTACACCTTC. Translation: CASSRDRVYGYTF. V usage is TRBV12-3 or TRBV12-4 and J usage is TRBJ1-2; TRBD1 matches at 7 bases. The CDR3 has 13 amino acids. J was trimmed by 4 bases and V by 6 bases; bases with no gene match: 5.

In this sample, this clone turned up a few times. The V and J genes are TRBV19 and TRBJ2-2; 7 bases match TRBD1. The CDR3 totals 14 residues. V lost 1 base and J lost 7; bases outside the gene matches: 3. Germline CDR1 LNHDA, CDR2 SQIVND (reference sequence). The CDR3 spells CASSIVRGHGELFF. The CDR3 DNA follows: TGTGCCAGTAGTATAGTTAGGGGGCACGGGGAGCTGTTTTTT.

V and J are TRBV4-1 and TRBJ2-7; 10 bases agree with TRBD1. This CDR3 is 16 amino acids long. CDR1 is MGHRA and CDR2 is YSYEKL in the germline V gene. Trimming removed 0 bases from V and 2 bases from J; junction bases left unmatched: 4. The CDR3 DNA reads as TGCGCCAGCAGCCAAGAACTCGGACAGGGGGCCTACGAGCAGTACTTC. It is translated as CASSQELGQGAYEQYF.

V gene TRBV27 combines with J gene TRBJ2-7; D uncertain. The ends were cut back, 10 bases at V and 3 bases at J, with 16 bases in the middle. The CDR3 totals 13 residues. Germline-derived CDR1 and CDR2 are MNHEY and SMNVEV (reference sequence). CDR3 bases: TGTGCCATAAGCCGGAGCCACCTCTACGAGCAGTACTTC. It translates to CAISRSHLYEQYF.

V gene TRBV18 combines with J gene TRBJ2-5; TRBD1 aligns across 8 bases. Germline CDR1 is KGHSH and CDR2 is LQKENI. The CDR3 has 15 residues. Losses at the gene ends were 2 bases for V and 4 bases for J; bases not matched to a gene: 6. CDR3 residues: CASSPEAGGGETQYF. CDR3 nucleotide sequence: TGTGCCAGCTCACCAGAAGCAGGGGGCGGAGAGACCCAGTACTTC.

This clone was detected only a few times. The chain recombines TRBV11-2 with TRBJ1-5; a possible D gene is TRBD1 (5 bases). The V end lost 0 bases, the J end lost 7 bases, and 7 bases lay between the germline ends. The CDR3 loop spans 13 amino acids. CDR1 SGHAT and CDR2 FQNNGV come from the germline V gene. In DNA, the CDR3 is TGTGCCAGCAGCTTAGAGCGGGGCCAGCCCCAGCATTTT. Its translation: CASSLERGQPQHF.